Listed below are T cell receptor beta chains from one sample, sequenced in a study of human CD4 T cells and Enterobacteriaceae. The method was immunoSEQ multiplex PCR; TCRdb's version includes in-frame clones alone and lacks a portion of them. The sample lists 25,000 to 30,000 clones, approximately 82% occurring once. The sequencing input was memory CD4+ T cells from blood. These TCRs come from a human donor in good health. Both conserved end residues are part of each CDR3. The D gene is left open where the match is weak. Size tells how often a clone was seen (once, few, many) or the class of an expanded clone, and some rows leave it out.

V gene,J gene,D gene,clone size,CDR3 protein,CDR3 DNA
TRBV28,TRBJ2-7,.,.,CASARVFPNYEQYF,TGTGCCAGCGCCAGGGTTTTCCCCAACTACGAGCAGTACTTC
TRBV25-1,TRBJ1-1,.,.,CASSDGTRGYTEAFF,TGTGCCAGCAGTGATGGGACAAGGGGATACACTGAAGCTTTCTTT
TRBV6-1,TRBJ1-1,.,.,CASSVRNRENTEAFF,TGTGCCAGCAGTGTGAGGAACAGGGAGAACACTGAAGCTTTCTTT
TRBV18,TRBJ1-3,.,.,CASSPLRDARDTIYF,TGTGCCAGCTCACCTCTTCGAGACGCCCGGGACACCATATATTTT
TRBV15,TRBJ2-5,.,.,CATSSGPQETQYF,TGTGCCACCAGCTCCGGCCCTCAAGAGACCCAGTACTTC
TRBV5-1,TRBJ2-1,.,.,CASSLATPSYNEQFF,TGCGCCAGCAGCTTGGCCACACCCTCCTACAATGAGCAGTTCTTC
TRBV18,TRBJ2-3,TRBD2,.,CASSARGGDTQYF,TGTGCCAGCTCAGCCCGCGGGGGAGATACGCAGTATTTT
TRBV11-2,TRBJ2-7,.,.,CASSLRGSSYYEQYF,TGTGCCAGCAGCTTAAGAGGGTCCTCCTACTACGAGCAGTACTTC
TRBV27,TRBJ2-3,.,.,CASSRRGTDTQYF,TGTGCCAGCTCCAGGCGGGGAACAGATACGCAGTATTTT
TRBV2,TRBJ2-3,.,few,CASGGANTDTQYF,TGTGCCAGCGGAGGAGCAAACACAGATACGCAGTATTTT
TRBV2,TRBJ1-2,TRBD1,.,CASREQGRGSYGYTF,TGTGCCAGCAGGGAACAGGGGAGAGGGAGCTATGGCTACACCTTC
TRBV18,TRBJ2-7,.,.,CASSPPGQPYEQYF,TGTGCCAGCTCACCACCGGGACAACCCTACGAGCAGTACTTC
TRBV19,TRBJ2-7,TRBD1,.,CASSRPGQVRSEQYF,TGTGCCAGTAGTAGGCCGGGACAGGTCCGATCCGAGCAGTACTTC
TRBV5-1,TRBJ2-2,.,.,CASSLGSTLTGELFF,TGCGCCAGCAGCTTGGGGTCCACTCTGACCGGGGAGCTGTTTTTT
TRBV20-1,TRBJ1-1,TRBD1,.,CSPGQGNEAFF,TGCAGTCCGGGACAGGGGAATGAAGCTTTTTTT
TRBV5-5,TRBJ2-1,.,.,CASSPWVSKDEQFF,TGTGCCAGCAGCCCGTGGGTTAGTAAGGATGAGCAGTTCTTC
TRBV5-1,TRBJ2-7,.,.,CASRVTWTLGHEQYF,TGCGCCAGCAGGGTTACCTGGACTTTGGGCCACGAGCAGTACTTC
TRBV7-2,TRBJ1-2,.,.,CASSLGLVYGYTF,TGTGCCAGCAGCTTAGGTTTGGTGTATGGCTACACCTTC
TRBV5-4,TRBJ2-7,.,.,CASSSDRGEQYF,TGTGCCAGCAGCTCAGATAGGGGCGAGCAGTACTTC
TRBV10-3,TRBJ2-1,.,.,CAVKDLGLALPGEQFF,TGTGCCGTCAAGGATTTGGGTCTAGCGCTCCCAGGGGAGCAGTTCTTC
TRBV25-1,TRBJ2-5,.,.,CASSDVGAQETQYF,TGTGCCAGCAGTGACGTAGGGGCCCAAGAGACCCAGTACTTC
TRBV20-1,TRBJ1-1,.,once,CSASRNTEAFF,TGCAGTGCTAGTAGGAACACTGAAGCTTTCTTT
TRBV11-2,TRBJ2-5,.,.,CASSFMEGTQETQYF,TGTGCCAGCAGCTTCATGGAAGGGACCCAAGAGACCCAGTACTTC
TRBV5-4,TRBJ1-1,.,.,CASSQSLGLQGNTEAFF,TGTGCCAGCAGCCAGTCTTTGGGCCTACAGGGGAACACTGAAGCTTTCTTT
TRBV16,TRBJ2-3,.,.,CASSQSTDTQYF,TGTGCCAGCAGCCAAAGCACAGATACGCAGTATTTT
TRBV29-1,TRBJ1-5,TRBD1,.,CSVAAGTGRDQPQHF,TGCAGCGTCGCAGCCGGGACAGGGAGGGATCAGCCCCAGCATTTT
TRBV30,TRBJ2-2,TRBD2,.,CAWSRLAGERSGELFF,TGTGCCTGGAGTCGGCTAGCGGGAGAGAGAAGCGGGGAGCTGTTTTTT
TRBV9,TRBJ2-1,TRBD2,.,CASSVTTSGGYNEQFF,TGTGCCAGCAGCGTAACGACTAGCGGGGGGTACAATGAGCAGTTCTTC
TRBV2,TRBJ2-3,.,.,CASSASGTKGFPSTDTQYF,TGTGCCAGCAGCGCCTCCGGGACAAAAGGTTTTCCTAGCACAGATACGCAGTATTTT
TRBV19,TRBJ1-2,TRBD1,.,CASSLEGRGLDYGYTF,TGTGCCAGTAGTCTGGAGGGCAGGGGGCTTGACTATGGCTACACCTTC
TRBV2,TRBJ2-5,.,medium-sized,CASKRSQETQYF,TGTGCCAGCAAGCGATCTCAAGAGACCCAGTACTTC
TRBV6-1,TRBJ1-1,.,.,CASSIDRRAGAFF,TGTGCCAGCAGCATCGACAGGCGGGCTGGGGCTTTCTTT
TRBV15,TRBJ2-2,TRBD2,.,CATRQAGGDTGELFF,TGTGCCACCCGGCAAGCGGGAGGAGACACCGGGGAGCTGTTTTTT
TRBV2,TRBJ1-6,.,.,CASSERGAENSPLHF,TGTGCCAGCAGTGAACGGGGGGCGGAAAATTCACCCCTCCACTTT
TRBV2,TRBJ2-7,.,.,CASARGTGYEQYF,TGTGCCAGCGCCCGGGGAACCGGCTACGAGCAGTACTTC
TRBV29-1,TRBJ1-1,TRBD1,.,CSATYSGTGRTEAFF,TGCAGCGCCACTTATTCCGGGACAGGGAGAACTGAAGCTTTCTTT
TRBV5-3,TRBJ1-4,.,.,CARSVSVKRAQNEKLFF,TGTGCCAGAAGCGTTTCGGTTAAACGGGCCCAGAATGAAAAACTGTTTTTT
TRBV11-3,TRBJ2-3,.,.,CASSQRLENTDTQYF,TGTGCCAGCAGCCAAAGACTAGAGAACACAGATACGCAGTATTTT
TRBV30,TRBJ2-2,.,few,CAWSLLGELFF,TGTGCCTGGAGTCTACTTGGGGAGCTGTTTTTT
TRBV6-1,TRBJ1-5,TRBD1,.,CASRRDRGSNQPQHF,TGTGCCAGCAGACGGGACAGGGGTTCCAATCAGCCCCAGCATTTT
TRBV13,TRBJ1-2,TRBD1,once,CASSQRTGGAFYGYTF,TGTGCCAGCAGCCAACGGACAGGGGGCGCATTCTATGGCTACACCTTC
TRBV5-5,TRBJ2-7,.,.,CASSFGVGSETYEQYF,TGTGCCAGCAGCTTTGGGGTAGGGAGCGAAACCTACGAGCAGTACTTC